This T cell receptor beta chain is drawn from a study of blood T cell repertoires in COVID-19. Study at large: T cells, B-cell-depleted T cells, or PBMCs supplied cDNA or gDNA.

The data were produced by immunoSEQ multiplex PCR, yet TCRdb's version contains in-frame clones alone and is incomplete. The sample yields roughly 63,000 clones, approximately 90% seen once. Germline V lookup: CDR1 SGHTA, CDR2 FQGNSA. CDR3 length: 13 amino acids. V gave up 6 bases and J gave up 0 bases, with 8 bases separating them. J is TRBJ1-1 and V is TRBV7-2; a weak D match, TRBD1 (6 bases). The clonotype originates from a man between 60 and 70 years old with acute or convalescent COVID-19. The sample taken for sequencing was peripheral blood. CDR3 nucleotides: TGTGCCAGCAGAAGGACAGTGAACACTGAAGCTTTCTTT. Its protein is CASRRTVNTEAFF.